What follows are 23 T cell receptor beta chains derived from one specimen sequenced in a study of Ad26.COV2.S vaccination and SARS-CoV-2 variants. Only in-frame clones appear in the TCRdb table, and some are missing; sequencing was by immunoSEQ multiplex PCR. The sample includes 330,000 or so clones, 90% of them seen just once. Treatment given: around 19 received Ad26.COV2.S at low or high dose, single or two shots; five or six received placebo; per-sample allocation not given. Sampling occurred on day 63 after the first vaccine or placebo injection. The source material was peripheral blood, sampled in a trial of Ad26.COV2.S vaccine versus placebo. These receptor sequences come from a person between 18 and 65 years old who received the Ad26.COV2.S COVID-19 vaccine or a placebo.

This chain uses TRBV11-3 with TRBJ2-1, with TRBD1 matching over 9 bases. V dropped 0 bases and J dropped 3; count of bases not matched to a gene: 3. The CDR3 spans 16 residues. Germline V gene lookup returns CDR1 SGHNT and CDR2 YENEEA. In nucleotides, the CDR3 is TGTGCCAGCAGCTTAGATGGGACAGGGCGCTACAATGAGCAGTTCTTC. Protein: CASSLDGTGRYNEQFF.

The chain uses TRBV7-9 and TRBJ2-5, with D possibly being TRBD2 (6 bases). Germline CDR1 and CDR2: SEHNR and FQNEAQ (reference sequence). The CDR3 is 14 residues long. V shed 3 bases and J shed 5 bases, with 13 bases lying between them. The CDR3 protein is CASSLRGAGETQYF. DNA of the CDR3: TGTGCCAGCAGCTTGCGGGGCGCCGGGGAGACCCAGTACTTC.

The V gene is TRBV6-5, the J gene TRBJ1-1; D perhaps matches TRBD1 (6 bases). This CDR3 has 13 amino acids. Germline loops: CDR1 MNHEY, CDR2 SVGAGI. The V and J ends lost 5 bases and 5 bases respectively, with 12 bases between them. The CDR3, as DNA: TGTGCCAGCAGTCCCACGGGGGCTACTGAAGCTTTCTTT. Translation: CASSPTGATEAFF.

This clone showed up just once. This chain uses TRBV15 with TRBJ1-1; weak D call: TRBD1 (6 bases). V gave up 11 bases and J gave up 4 bases, with 17 bases separating them. Per germline, CDR1 LNHNV and CDR2 YYDKDF (reference sequence). The CDR3 is 13 residues long. The CDR3 region has the DNA TGTGCCTCCGCCAGGAGGGGGGCCACTGAAGCTTTCTTT. Protein product: CASARRGATEAFF.

The J gene is TRBJ1-1, the V gene TRBV19, with a tentative D call TRBD1 (6 bases). The length of the CDR3 is 13 residues. Germline-derived CDR1 and CDR2 are LNHDA and SQIVND (reference sequence). Trimming cost V 6 bases and J 1 base, with 9 bases left between them. DNA for the CDR3: TGTGCCAGTAGCCTAGGGGGGAACACTGAAGCTTTCTTT. It yields the protein CASSLGGNTEAFF.

The gene calls are TRBV6-5 and TRBJ1-1; TRBD1 agrees at 8 bases. The CDR3 contains 12 residues. Germline trimming cut 11 bases from V and 4 bases from J; bases unmatched to any gene: 6. In germline, CDR1 is MNHEY, CDR2 SVGAGI. CDR3 DNA sequence: TGTGCCGCTTCAGGGGGCATCACTGAAGCTTTCTTT. Protein: CAASGGITEAFF.

V gene TRBV6-2 or TRBV6-3 combines with J gene TRBJ2-5; the D gene is possibly TRBD1 (5 bases). Trimming took off 6 bases at V and 5 bases at J, with 16 bases between the two ends. The CDR3 spans 14 residues. The V gene's germline CDR1 is MNHEY and CDR2 SVGEGT. CDR3: CASSSSIGAETQYF. The DNA of the CDR3 is TGTGCCAGCAGCTCGTCTATAGGGGCGGAGACCCAGTACTTC.

In its sample, this clone was seen once. V is TRBV7-9 and J is TRBJ1-1; D is unresolved. The CDR3 runs to 12 residues. CDR1 and CDR2 from the germline V gene are SEHNR and FQNEAQ (reference sequence). Between the trimmed V and J ends, which lost 3 bases and 6 bases, there was a span of 8 bases. This chain's CDR3 is CASSLAKAEAFF. The DNA for the CDR3 is TGTGCCAGCAGCTTGGCTAAGGCTGAAGCTTTCTTT.

The chain combines TRBV6-2 or TRBV6-3 with TRBJ1-5; D ambiguous. The CDR3 consists of 14 residues. CDR1 is MNHEY and CDR2 is SVGEGT in the germline V gene. V was trimmed by 0 bases and J by 7 bases, leaving 10 bases between them. In nucleotides, the CDR3 is TGTGCCAGCAGTTACTCGATGAGCGGCCAGCCCCAGCATTTT. Translation gives CASSYSMSGQPQHF.

V and J are TRBV27 and TRBJ2-1; unclear D gene. The V end was cut by 7 bases, the J end by 9 bases, with 19 bases between. This CDR3 contains 14 residues. Germline V gene lookup returns CDR1 MNHEY and CDR2 SMNVEV (reference sequence). Written as DNA, the CDR3 is TGTGCCAGCAACGCCGGATCCTCCTACGGTGAGCAGTTCTTC. Translation gives CASNAGSSYGEQFF.

The chain is built from TRBV14 and TRBJ1-3; D gene ambiguous. CDR1 is SGHDN and CDR2 is FVKESK in the germline V gene. The germline V and J ends were trimmed by 0 bases and 10 bases, with 16 bases remaining between them. CDR3 length: 15 amino acids. CDR3 amino acids: CASSQDKGPSMTIYF. CDR3 nucleotides: TGTGCCAGCAGCCAAGATAAGGGCCCTTCAATGACCATATATTTT.

The chain employs TRBV7-8 and TRBJ2-1; 10 nucleotides line up with TRBD2. The V gene's germline CDR1 is SGHVS and CDR2 FQNEAQ. V shed 6 bases, J shed 4 bases, and the junction held 6 bases outside the gene matches. The CDR3 consists of 15 residues. DNA for the CDR3: TGTGCCAGCAGACCCACTAGCGGGATTTACAATGAGCAGTTCTTC. Translating it yields CASRPTSGIYNEQFF.

This clone occurred a few times. This chain uses TRBV9 with TRBJ2-2; D gene ambiguous. Germline-derived CDR1 and CDR2 are SGDLS and YYNGEE. The CDR3 runs 11 residues. The V gene lost 1 base and the J gene lost 5 bases, with 0 bases spanning the gap. The DNA of the CDR3 is TGTGCCAGCAGCGTAACCGGGGAGCTGTTTTTT. It specifies CASSVTGELFF.

The rearrangement uses TRBV11-3 and TRBJ2-3; TRBD2 is a possible D gene (5 bases). The CDR3 has 17 residues. The germline CDR1 and CDR2 sequences are SGHNT and YENEEA. V was clipped by 4 bases and J by 3 bases, with 20 bases between them. The CDR3 protein is CASSSSWVSGPTDTQYF. As DNA, the CDR3 is TGTGCCAGCAGCTCCTCCTGGGTGAGCGGTCCAACAGATACGCAGTATTTT.

V gene TRBV6-2 or TRBV6-3 combines with J gene TRBJ2-1; 7 bases agree with TRBD2. The germline CDR1 and CDR2 sequences are MNHEY and SVGEGT. V dropped 0 bases and J dropped 4; count of bases not matched to a gene: 9. The CDR3 contains 17 residues. CDR3 in amino acids: CASSYSAPGGGYNEQFF. CDR3 nucleotide sequence: TGTGCCAGCAGTTACTCCGCCCCAGGCGGGGGTTACAATGAGCAGTTCTTC.

V usage is TRBV6-5 and J usage is TRBJ1-2, with D possibly TRBD1 on 6 matching bases. Germline V gene data show CDR1 as MNHEY and CDR2 as SVGAGI. V was cut by 2 bases and J by 7 bases, with 11 bases left in between. The CDR3 runs 13 residues. The CDR3 DNA follows: TGTGCCAGCAGTTACGAGACAGGCGGTGGCTACACCTTC. It is translated as CASSYETGGGYTF.

As for this clone: It differs at one base from a far larger clone, so likely a read error. This rearrangement joins TRBV3-1 (or the pseudogene TRBV3-2) to TRBJ1-1; D call uncertain. V was pared by 6 bases and J by 3 bases, with 5 bases between. The CDR3 contains 11 residues. Germline CDR1 is LGHDT and CDR2 is YNNKEL (reference sequence). CDR3 amino acids: CASRTDTEAFF. For the CDR3, the DNA is TGTGCCAGCAGGACGGACACTGAAGCTTTCTTT.

The chain has TRBV19 and TRBJ2-3; 9 nucleotides line up with TRBD2. Looked up from germline, CDR1 is LNHDA and CDR2 is SQIVND (reference sequence). V lost 6 bases and J lost 3; bases outside the gene matches: 4. The CDR3 is 14 residues long. CDR3 residues: CASRSLAGTDTQYF. CDR3 bases: TGTGCCAGTAGGAGCCTAGCGGGGACAGATACGCAGTATTTT.

V is TRBV7-9 and J is TRBJ1-4; D is unresolved. V lost 2 bases, J lost 0 bases, and 13 bases lay in between. There are 17 residues in the CDR3. Germline lookup yields CDR1 SEHNR and CDR2 FQNEAQ (reference sequence). CDR3 nucleotides: TGTGCCAGCAGCTTATGGACGGGCGATGCAACTAATGAAAAACTGTTTTTT. The encoded protein is CASSLWTGDATNEKLFF.

V gene TRBV9 combines with J gene TRBJ2-1; 8 bases map to TRBD1. CDR3 length equals 15 residues. With 0 bases clipped from V and 6 bases from J, the junction kept 5 bases outside the gene matches. Per the germline V gene, CDR1 is SGDLS and CDR2 is YYNGEE. The CDR3 protein is CASSVVGQGFNEQFF. In nucleotides, the CDR3 is TGTGCCAGCAGCGTAGTAGGACAGGGTTTCAATGAGCAGTTCTTC.

This clone was counted once. This chain joins TRBV6-6 and TRBJ1-3, with unresolved D. The germline gives CDR1 MNHNY, CDR2 SVGAGI (reference sequence). This CDR3 spans 13 amino acids. V was cut by 5 bases and J by 4 bases, with 9 bases left in between. CDR3 residues: CASSTGYGNTIYF. The DNA of the CDR3 is TGTGCCAGCAGTACTGGGTACGGAAACACCATATATTTT.

V is TRBV30 and J is TRBJ1-3, with TRBD1 matching over 8 bases. The germline V gene has CDR1 GTSNPN and CDR2 SVGIG (reference sequence). After removal of 7 bases from V and 0 bases from J, the junction contained 2 bases not matched to a gene. CDR3 length: 13 residues. The CDR3 sequence is CASDRDSGNTIYF. CDR3 bases: TGTGCCTCGGACAGGGACTCTGGAAACACCATATATTTT.

This chain uses TRBV7-2 with TRBJ1-2, with D possibly TRBD1 on 5 matching bases. Germline V gives CDR1 SGHTA, CDR2 FQGNSA. V lost 5 bases and J lost 4, with 11 bases in between. CDR3 length: 13 amino acids. For the CDR3, the DNA is TGTGCCAGCAGCCACCCCACAGGCTATGGCTACACCTTC. It translates to CASSHPTGYGYTF.